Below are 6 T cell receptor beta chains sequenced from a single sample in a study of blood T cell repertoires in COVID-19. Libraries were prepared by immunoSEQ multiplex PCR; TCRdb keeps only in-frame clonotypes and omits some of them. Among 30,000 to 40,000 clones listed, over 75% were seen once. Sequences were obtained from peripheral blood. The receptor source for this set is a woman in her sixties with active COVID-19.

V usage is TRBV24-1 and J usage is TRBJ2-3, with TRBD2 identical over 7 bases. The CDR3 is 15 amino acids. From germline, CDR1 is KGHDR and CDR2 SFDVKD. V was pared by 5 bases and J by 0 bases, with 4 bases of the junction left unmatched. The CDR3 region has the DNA TGTGCCACCAGTGCCGGGGAGGGAAGCACAGATACGCAGTATTTT. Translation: CATSAGEGSTDTQYF.

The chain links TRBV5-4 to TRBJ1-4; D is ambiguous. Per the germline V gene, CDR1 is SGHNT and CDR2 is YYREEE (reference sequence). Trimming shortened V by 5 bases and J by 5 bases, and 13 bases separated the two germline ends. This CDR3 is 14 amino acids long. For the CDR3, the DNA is TGTGCCAGCAGGGAGAGAGGGAAGAATGAAAAACTGTTTTTT. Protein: CASRERGKNEKLFF.

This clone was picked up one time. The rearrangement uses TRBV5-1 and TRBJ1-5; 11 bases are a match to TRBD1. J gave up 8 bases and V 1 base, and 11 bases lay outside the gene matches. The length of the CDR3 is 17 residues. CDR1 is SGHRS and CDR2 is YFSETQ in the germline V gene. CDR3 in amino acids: CASSLRGLGQGGEPQHF. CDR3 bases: TGCGCCAGCAGCTTGCGCGGTTTGGGACAGGGGGGCGAGCCCCAGCATTTT.

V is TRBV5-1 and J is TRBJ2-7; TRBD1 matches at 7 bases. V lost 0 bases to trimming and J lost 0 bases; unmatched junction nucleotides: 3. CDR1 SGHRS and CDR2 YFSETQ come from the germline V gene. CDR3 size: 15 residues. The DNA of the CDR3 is TGCGCCAGCAGCTTGGTAAGGGACAGCTCCTACGAGCAGTACTTC. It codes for CASSLVRDSSYEQYF.

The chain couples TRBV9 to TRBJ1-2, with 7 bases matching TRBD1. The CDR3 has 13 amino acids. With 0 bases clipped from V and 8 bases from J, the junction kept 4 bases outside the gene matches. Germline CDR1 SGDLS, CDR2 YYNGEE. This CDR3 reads CASSVEGQTGYTF. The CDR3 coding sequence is TGTGCCAGCAGCGTAGAGGGACAGACGGGCTACACCTTC.

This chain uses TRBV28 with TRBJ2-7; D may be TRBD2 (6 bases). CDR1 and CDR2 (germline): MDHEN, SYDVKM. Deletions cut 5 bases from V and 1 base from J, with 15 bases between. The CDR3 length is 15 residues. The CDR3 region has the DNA TGTGCCAGCAGTACAAATCTAGCGCCATCCTACGAGCAGTACTTC. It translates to CASSTNLAPSYEQYF. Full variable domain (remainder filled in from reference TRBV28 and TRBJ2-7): DVKVTQSSRYLVKRTGEKVFLECVQDMDHENMFWYRQDPGLGLRLIYFSYDVKMKEKGDIPEGYSVSREKKERFSLILESASTNQTSMYLCASSTNLAPSYEQYFGPGTRLTVT.